This entry lists 10 T cell receptor beta chains sequenced from one sample in a study of T cells after yellow fever vaccination (dated 2019 in TCRdb). The protocol used for the library was 5' RACE. The instrument was an Illumina HiSeq 2500. TCRdb reanalyzed the raw reads on its own, using fastp at Q25 for trimming and MiXCR for clone calling, and kept in-frame beta chains. Entries are consolidated by CDR3 protein sequence, retaining the most common genes and DNA. The sample yields tens of thousands of distinct CDR3 sequences; less than 5.5% were counted once. The ten largest clones add up to over 15% of the sample. Reading the label with the study, this specimen's treatment or condition is: live attenuated yellow fever vaccine strain. Sequenced here: PBMCs, either bulk or a sorted T-cell subset (CD4+, CD8+, memory, or dextramer-sorted; not recorded which), sampled roughly 46 days after the first yellow fever vaccination. These TCRs come from a man younger than 35 who received the YFV17D yellow fever vaccine.

This clonotype showed up many times. The V gene is TRBV5-4, the J gene TRBJ1-1, with 8 bases matching TRBD1. V gave up 0 bases and J gave up 7 bases; unmatched junction bases: 2. Germline V CDR1 and CDR2: SGHNT, YYREEE (reference sequence). The CDR3 totals 13 residues. CDR3 sequence reads: CASSLGGTGEAFF. The CDR3 DNA is TGTGCCAGCAGCTTGGGTGGGACAGGTGAAGCTTTCTTT.

This clonotype has a count of ten or more. The chain links TRBV6-5 to TRBJ1-4; TRBD1 matches at 7 bases. J gave up 4 bases and V 4 bases, and 3 bases lay outside the gene matches. This CDR3 is built from 14 residues. Germline CDR1 is MNHEY and CDR2 is SVGAGI. CDR3 in DNA: TGTGCCAGCAGTTGGAACAGGGGTAATGAAAAACTGTTTTTT. As protein: CASSWNRGNEKLFF.

This clonotype came up many times. The V and J genes are TRBV2 and TRBJ1-1; D perhaps matches TRBD1 (6 bases). Germline V gene sequence: CDR1 SNHLY, CDR2 FYNNEI. The CDR3 loop spans 15 amino acids. V was shortened by 6 bases and J by 2 bases, with 16 bases between the two germline ends. CDR3: CASSHYGQTNTEAFF. CDR3 in DNA: TGTGCCAGCAGCCATTATGGACAGACTAACACTGAAGCTTTCTTT.

This clonotype occurred many times. The chain links TRBV12-3 or TRBV12-4 to TRBJ2-1; the match to TRBD2 covers 10 bases. The CDR3 spans 15 residues. With 3 bases clipped from V and 7 bases from J, the junction kept 6 bases outside the gene matches. DNA for the CDR3: TGTGCCAGCAGTTTCTCCTCTAGCGGGGGAAATGAGCAGTTCTTC. Its protein product is CASSFSSSGGNEQFF.

This clonotype has a count of ten or more. DNA for the CDR3: TGTGCCAGCAGCATCAGGGGTTGGGCTTTCTTT. Translation: CASSIRGWAFF. This sequence joins TRBV28 and TRBJ1-1; weak D call: TRBD1 (6 bases). Trimming removed 6 bases at V and 11 bases at J, with 13 bases between. The germline gives CDR1 MDHEN, CDR2 SYDVKM. This CDR3 region has 11 residues.

There are many counts of this clonotype. The V gene is TRBV7-9, the J gene TRBJ2-2, with D possibly being TRBD1 (6 bases). The CDR3 consists of 14 residues. V was trimmed by 7 bases and J by 2 bases, leaving 11 bases between them. Germline assignment: CDR1 SEHNR and CDR2 FQNEAQ (reference sequence). The CDR3, as DNA: TGTGCCAGCAACAGGGCCCGAAACACCGGGGAGCTGTTTTTT. Translation gives CASNRARNTGELFF.

This clonotype was recorded at least ten times. DNA of the CDR3: TGTGCCAGCAGCTTCGCAGGGCAGCCCCAGCATTTT. Amino acids: CASSFAGQPQHF. The chain recombines TRBV7-2 with TRBJ1-5; possibly TRBD1 for D (5 bases). V shed 3 bases and J shed 7 bases, with 7 bases lying between them. This CDR3 is 12 amino acids long. The germline CDR1 and CDR2 sequences are SGHTA and FQGNSA.

As regards this clonotype: A much larger clone differs from this one at a single base, so this may be a read error. The chain uses TRBV24-1 and TRBJ2-3; D gene ambiguous. CDR3 length equals 13 residues. CDR1 and CDR2 from the germline V gene are KGHDR and SFDVKD. V shed 2 bases and J shed 11 bases, with 13 bases lying between them. The CDR3 is CATSDSSHVKQYF. DNA of the CDR3: TGTGCCACCAGTGATTCATCACATGTGAAGCAGTATTTT.

This clonotype came up many times. CDR3 sequence: CASSPFGSGGAQEQFF. CDR3 bases: TGTGCCAGCAGTCCATTCGGGAGCGGGGGGGCGCAGGAGCAGTTCTTC. V is TRBV12-3 or TRBV12-4 and J is TRBJ2-1; TRBD2 aligns across 10 bases. The V gene end was trimmed by 5 bases and the J gene end by 10 bases; junction bases not matched to a gene: 14. The CDR3 runs to 16 residues.

Note on this clonotype: A much larger clone differs from this one at a single base, so this may be a read error. This chain joins TRBV5-4 and TRBJ2-3, with 8 bases lining up with TRBD2. CDR3 size: 16 residues. V shed 4 bases, J shed 7 bases, and the junction held 14 bases outside the gene matches. CDR1 and CDR2 (germline): SGHNT, YYREEE (reference sequence). The CDR3 sequence: CASSLPGTRSVHTQYF. The CDR3 nucleotides read TGTGCCAGCAGCCTGCCCGGGACTAGATCTGTGCATACGCAGTATTTT.